This TCR beta chain was documented in a study of patients and donors after allogeneic stem cell transplantation. Deletions cut 10 bases from V and 0 bases from J, with 10 bases between. The CDR3 is made up of 13 amino acids. The germline V gene encodes CDR1 SEHNR and CDR2 FQNEAQ (reference sequence). One entry per CDR3 protein, called by TCRdb with MiXCR from the RT-PCR reads. The table shows about 57,000 distinct CDR3 sequences, with roughly 14% occurring only once. The V and J genes are TRBV7-9 and TRBJ2-1; D ambiguous. This sequence originates from a human donor who was either an allogeneic HSCT recipient or a stem cell or donor lymphocyte infusion donor (not recorded which). It is not recorded whose cells these are; they may come from a transplant donor. The material sequenced was blood, either unsorted or a sorted T cell fraction (not recorded which). CDR3 in DNA: TGTGCCACCCTCAGGAGCTCCTACAATGAGCAGTTCTTC. Its translation: CATLRSSYNEQFF. The entire variable domain, with the rest obtained from reference TRBV7-9 and TRBJ2-1, is as follows: DTGVSQNPRHKITKRGQNVTFRCDPISEHNRLYWYRQTLGQGPEFLTYFQNEAQLEKSRLLSDRFSAERPKGSFSTLEIQRTEQGDSAMYLCATLRSSYNEQFFGPGTRLTVL.